These 14 T cell receptor beta chains were sequenced from one sample in a study of identical twins. TCRdb passed the 5' RACE reads through MiXCR, listing each CDR3 protein once. The table has under 900,000 distinct CDR3 sequences, 10% to 15% seen once. The same data also went into a second study, on yellow fever vaccine responses in identical twins.

Material for sequencing was PBMCs. These receptors were taken from a woman aged 18-30 years in good health.

This clonotype was found a few times. The CDR3 is CASSHGTRGGQFF. CDR3 DNA: TGTGCCAGCAGCCATGGGACTCGGGGAGGGCAGTTCTTC. J is TRBJ2-1 and V is TRBV3-1; possibly TRBD2 for D (6 bases). The CDR3 covers 13 residues. Trimming cost V 3 bases and J 12 bases, with 15 bases left between them. CDR1 and CDR2 (germline): LGHDT, YNNKEL (reference sequence).

This clonotype was seen a single time. The rearrangement links TRBV3-1 to TRBJ2-2, with 9 bases lining up with TRBD1. Germline V gene lookup returns CDR1 LGHDT and CDR2 YNNKEL (reference sequence). The CDR3 length is 17 residues. With V trimmed by 0 bases and J by 5 bases, 7 bases remained unmatched. CDR3 sequence (DNA): TGTGCCAGCAGCCAAGATTTAATACAGGGGGCGACCGGGGAGCTGTTTTTT. The encoded protein is CASSQDLIQGATGELFF.

The J gene is TRBJ2-1, the V gene TRBV5-1, with D possibly TRBD2 on 6 matching bases. This CDR3 is 14 amino acids long. With 0 bases removed from V and 8 bases from J, the gap between germline ends came to 12 bases. Germline V gene sequence: CDR1 SGHRS, CDR2 YFSETQ. CDR3 protein: CASSLGGVRDEQFF. CDR3 DNA: TGCGCCAGCAGCTTGGGGGGGGTTCGCGATGAGCAGTTCTTC.

This clonotype has more than one count but fewer than ten. The J gene is TRBJ2-1, the V gene TRBV20-1, with 10 positions matching TRBD1. In germline, CDR1 is DFQATT, CDR2 SNEGSKA (reference sequence). Germline trimming cut 6 bases from V and 5 bases from J; bases unmatched to any gene: 7. This CDR3 region has 14 residues. The CDR3 DNA reads as TGCAGTGCCCCCGACAGGGGGCGAAACAATGAGCAGTTCTTC. It specifies CSAPDRGRNNEQFF.

V gene TRBV2 combines with J gene TRBJ2-5, with 8 bases fitting TRBD2. Germline loops: CDR1 SNHLY, CDR2 FYNNEI. This CDR3 has 16 amino acids. Trimming at V came to 3 bases and at J to 1 base, leaving 7 bases not matched to a gene. The CDR3 bases are TGTGCCAGCAGTGATGCGACTAGCGTCTTCCAAGAGACCCAGTACTTC. This encodes CASSDATSVFQETQYF.

The J gene is TRBJ2-1, the V gene TRBV18; D is unresolved. The CDR3 covers 15 residues. CDR1 and CDR2 (germline): KGHSH, LQKENI. V was clipped by 2 bases and J by 5 bases, with 13 bases between them. This chain's CDR3 is CASSPSRLVNNEQFF. CDR3 DNA sequence: TGTGCCAGCTCACCATCGAGGCTAGTAAACAATGAGCAGTTCTTC.

This clonotype was counted a few times. The chain recombines TRBV14 with TRBJ1-1; D not certain. CDR1 and CDR2 (germline): SGHDN, FVKESK. CDR3 length: 13 residues. The ends were cut back, 0 bases at V and 8 bases at J, with 10 bases in the middle. This CDR3 reads CASSQELRAEAFF. The CDR3, as DNA: TGTGCCAGCAGCCAAGAGTTGAGGGCGGAAGCTTTCTTT.

The table lists this clonotype with a few counts. The chain recombines TRBV6-1 with TRBJ2-7, with 9 bases aligning to TRBD1. Germline V gene lookup returns CDR1 MNHNS and CDR2 SASEGT. The CDR3 has 13 residues. J lost 4 bases, V lost 6 bases, and 4 bases had no gene match. Written as DNA, the CDR3 is TGTGCCAGCAGCTGGGACAGGGAGTACGAGCAGTACGTC. Translating it yields CASSWDREYEQYV.

The rearrangement links TRBV6-5 to TRBJ1-1; D possibly corresponds to TRBD1 (6 bases). Looked up from germline, CDR1 is MNHEY and CDR2 is SVGAGI. The length of the CDR3 is 15 residues. V lost 1 base, J lost 1 base, and 10 bases lay in between. The CDR3 reads CASSYLAGANTEAFF. The CDR3 bases are TGTGCCAGCAGTTACTTGGCAGGGGCGAACACTGAAGCTTTCTTT.

V usage is TRBV11-2 and J usage is TRBJ2-6; D not certain. CDR1 is SGHAT and CDR2 is FQNNGV in the germline V gene. Trimming removed 1 base from V and 0 bases from J, with 10 bases in between. The CDR3 totals 17 residues. DNA for the CDR3: TGTGCCAGCAGCTTAGTACACAGAAGCTCTGGGGCCAACGTCCTGACTTTC. As protein: CASSLVHRSSGANVLTF.

The chain recombines TRBV28 with TRBJ2-1; D tentatively fits TRBD1 or TRBD2 (5 bases each). V was clipped by 7 bases and J by 1 base, with 11 bases between them. Per germline, CDR1 MDHEN and CDR2 SYDVKM. The length of the CDR3 is 14 residues. This CDR3 is CASTRGNSYNEQFF. CDR3 DNA: TGTGCCAGCACACGGGGCAATTCCTACAATGAGCAGTTCTTC.

This clonotype came up many times. V usage is TRBV7-9 and J usage is TRBJ2-7, with D maybe TRBD1 (6 bases). The CDR3 totals 12 residues. Trimming pared 1 base from V and 6 bases from J, leaving 7 bases between. Germline V gives CDR1 SEHNR, CDR2 FQNEAQ (reference sequence). The CDR3 protein is CASSLGGLEQYV. The CDR3, as DNA: TGTGCCAGCAGCTTAGGGGGGCTCGAGCAGTACGTC.

This clonotype has only a few counts. The rearrangement links TRBV4-1 to TRBJ2-5; 7 nucleotides agree with TRBD1. The CDR3 contains 17 residues. The V gene end was trimmed by 4 bases and the J gene end by 2 bases; junction bases not matched to a gene: 13. Germline CDR1 and CDR2: MGHRA and YSYEKL. CDR3 nucleotides: TGCGCCAGCAGCCGCATTTCCGGGACAGCAAATCAAGAGACCCAGTACTTC. Translation: CASSRISGTANQETQYF.

This clonotype has a handful of counts. The chain links TRBV12-3 or TRBV12-4 to TRBJ2-1, with 9 bases aligning to TRBD2. This CDR3 contains 16 residues. Trimming cost V 5 bases and J 7 bases; bases outside gene matches: 12. The CDR3 spells CASSRIPRLAGNEQFF. CDR3 DNA sequence: TGTGCCAGCAGTCGGATACCGAGGCTAGCGGGGAATGAGCAGTTCTTC.